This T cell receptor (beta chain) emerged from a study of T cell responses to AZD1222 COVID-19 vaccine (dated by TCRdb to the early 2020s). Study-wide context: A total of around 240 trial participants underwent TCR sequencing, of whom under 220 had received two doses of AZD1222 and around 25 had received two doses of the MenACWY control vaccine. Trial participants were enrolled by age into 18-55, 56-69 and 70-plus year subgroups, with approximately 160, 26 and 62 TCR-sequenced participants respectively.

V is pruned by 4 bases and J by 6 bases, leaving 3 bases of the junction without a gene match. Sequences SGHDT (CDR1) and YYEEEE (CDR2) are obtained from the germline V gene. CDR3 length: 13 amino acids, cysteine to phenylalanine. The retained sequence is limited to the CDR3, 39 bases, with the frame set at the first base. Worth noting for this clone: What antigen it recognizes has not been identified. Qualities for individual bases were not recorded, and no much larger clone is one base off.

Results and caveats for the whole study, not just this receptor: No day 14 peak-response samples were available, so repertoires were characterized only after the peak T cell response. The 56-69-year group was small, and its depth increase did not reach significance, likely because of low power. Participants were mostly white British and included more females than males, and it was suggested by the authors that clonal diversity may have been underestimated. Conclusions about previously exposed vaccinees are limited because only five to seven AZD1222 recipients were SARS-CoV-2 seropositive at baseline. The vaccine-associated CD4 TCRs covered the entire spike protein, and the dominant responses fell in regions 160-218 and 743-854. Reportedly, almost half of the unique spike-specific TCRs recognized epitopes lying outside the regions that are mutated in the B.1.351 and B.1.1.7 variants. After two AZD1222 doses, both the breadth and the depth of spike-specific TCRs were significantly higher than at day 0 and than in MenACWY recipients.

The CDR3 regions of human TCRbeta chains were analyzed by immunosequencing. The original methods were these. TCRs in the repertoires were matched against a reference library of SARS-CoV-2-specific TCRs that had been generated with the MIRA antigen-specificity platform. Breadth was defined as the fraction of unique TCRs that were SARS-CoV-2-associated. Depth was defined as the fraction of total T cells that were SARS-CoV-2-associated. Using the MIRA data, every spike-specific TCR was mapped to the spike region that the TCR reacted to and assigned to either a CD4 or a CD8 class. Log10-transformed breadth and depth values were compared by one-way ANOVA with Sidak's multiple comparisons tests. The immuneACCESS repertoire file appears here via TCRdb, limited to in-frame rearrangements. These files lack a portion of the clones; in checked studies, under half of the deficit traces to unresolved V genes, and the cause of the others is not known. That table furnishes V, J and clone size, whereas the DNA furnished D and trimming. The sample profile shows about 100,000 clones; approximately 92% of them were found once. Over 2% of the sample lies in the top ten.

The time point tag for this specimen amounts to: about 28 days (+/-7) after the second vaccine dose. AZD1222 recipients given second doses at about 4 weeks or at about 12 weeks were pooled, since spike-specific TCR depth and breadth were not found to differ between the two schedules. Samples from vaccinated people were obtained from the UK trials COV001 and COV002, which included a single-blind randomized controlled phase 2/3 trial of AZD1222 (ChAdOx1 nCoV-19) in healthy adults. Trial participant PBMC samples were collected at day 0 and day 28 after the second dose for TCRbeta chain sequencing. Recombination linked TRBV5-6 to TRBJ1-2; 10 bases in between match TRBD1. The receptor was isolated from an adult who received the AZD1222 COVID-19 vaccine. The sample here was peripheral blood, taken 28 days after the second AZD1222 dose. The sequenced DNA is TGTGCCAGCAGCAAAGGACAGGGGGATGGCTACACCTTC. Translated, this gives CASSKGQGDGYTF.